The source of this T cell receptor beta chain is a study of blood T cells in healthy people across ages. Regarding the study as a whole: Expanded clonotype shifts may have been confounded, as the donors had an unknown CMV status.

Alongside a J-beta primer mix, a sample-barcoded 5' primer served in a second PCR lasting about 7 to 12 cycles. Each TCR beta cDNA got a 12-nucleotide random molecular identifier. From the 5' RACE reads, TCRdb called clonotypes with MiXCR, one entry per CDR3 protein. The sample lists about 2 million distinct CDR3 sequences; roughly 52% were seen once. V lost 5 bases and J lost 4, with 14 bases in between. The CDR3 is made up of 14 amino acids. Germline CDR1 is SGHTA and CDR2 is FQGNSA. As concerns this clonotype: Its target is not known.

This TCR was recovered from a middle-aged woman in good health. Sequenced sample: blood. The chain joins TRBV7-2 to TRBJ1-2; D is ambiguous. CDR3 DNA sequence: TGTGCCAGCAGCCCGAGGCCCGAGCCCTATGGCTACACCTTC. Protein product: CASSPRPEPYGYTF.